Sequencing of this TCR beta chain was carried out in a study of tumor-infiltrating lymphocytes in localized non-small cell lung cancer. This CDR3 has 15 amino acids. Per the germline V gene, CDR1 is SGHAT and CDR2 is FQNNGV. V was shortened by 4 bases and J by 4 bases, with 16 bases between the two germline ends. This clone was seen just once. Method: immunoSEQ multiplex PCR; TCRdb's copy keeps in-frame clones and lacks some. The sample lists over 15,000 clones; over 55% were seen once. The receptor's source is a human donor with non-small cell lung cancer. The chain is built from TRBV11-2 and TRBJ1-2; no clear D. The sample consisted of lung tumor tissue. CDR3 protein: CASSSLTPPGYGYTF. The CDR3 DNA is TGTGCCAGCAGCTCTCTAACACCGCCAGGCTATGGCTACACCTTC.